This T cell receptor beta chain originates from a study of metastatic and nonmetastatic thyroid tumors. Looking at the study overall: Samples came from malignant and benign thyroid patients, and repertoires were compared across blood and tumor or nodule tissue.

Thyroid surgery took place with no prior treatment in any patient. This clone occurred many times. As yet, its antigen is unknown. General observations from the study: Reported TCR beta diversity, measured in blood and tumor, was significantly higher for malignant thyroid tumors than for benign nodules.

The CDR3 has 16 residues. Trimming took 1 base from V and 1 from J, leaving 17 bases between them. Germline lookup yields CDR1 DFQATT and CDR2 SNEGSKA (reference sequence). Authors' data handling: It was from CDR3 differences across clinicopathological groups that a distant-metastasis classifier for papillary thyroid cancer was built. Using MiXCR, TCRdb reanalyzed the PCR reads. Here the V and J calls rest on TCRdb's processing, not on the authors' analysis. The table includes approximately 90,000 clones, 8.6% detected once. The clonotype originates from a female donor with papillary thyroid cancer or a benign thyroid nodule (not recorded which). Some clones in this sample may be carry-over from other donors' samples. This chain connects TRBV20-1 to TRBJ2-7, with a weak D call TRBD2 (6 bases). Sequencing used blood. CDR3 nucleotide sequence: TGCAGTGCTAGAGGCGCCCCCGGGGGAACTTCCTACGAGCAGTACTTC. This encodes CSARGAPGGTSYEQYF.